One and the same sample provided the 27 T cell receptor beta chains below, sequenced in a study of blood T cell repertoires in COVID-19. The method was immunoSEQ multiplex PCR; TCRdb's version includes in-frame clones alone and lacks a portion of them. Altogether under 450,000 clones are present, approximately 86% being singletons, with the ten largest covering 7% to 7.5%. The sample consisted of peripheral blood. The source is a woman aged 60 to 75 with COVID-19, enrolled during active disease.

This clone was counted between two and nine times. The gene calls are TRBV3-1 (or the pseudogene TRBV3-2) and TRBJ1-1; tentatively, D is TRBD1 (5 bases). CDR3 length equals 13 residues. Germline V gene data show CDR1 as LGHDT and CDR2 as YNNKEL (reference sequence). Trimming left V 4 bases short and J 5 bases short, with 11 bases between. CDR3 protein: CASSPQRGTEAFF. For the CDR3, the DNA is TGTGCCAGCAGCCCCCAAAGGGGAACTGAAGCTTTCTTT.

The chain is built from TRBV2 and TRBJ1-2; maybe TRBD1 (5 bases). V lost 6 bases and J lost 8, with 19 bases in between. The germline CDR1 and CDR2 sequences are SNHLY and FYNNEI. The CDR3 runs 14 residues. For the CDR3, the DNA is TGTGCCAGCAGCCCGGAGACAGCCCCTTACGGCTACACCTTC. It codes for CASSPETAPYGYTF.

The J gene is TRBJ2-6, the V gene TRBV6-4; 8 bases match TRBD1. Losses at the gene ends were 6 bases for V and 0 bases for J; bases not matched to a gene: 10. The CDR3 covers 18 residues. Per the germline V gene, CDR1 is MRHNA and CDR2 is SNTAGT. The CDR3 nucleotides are TGTGCCAGCAGCGAGACAGGGGCCCTGAGCTCTGGGGCCAACGTCCTGACTTTC. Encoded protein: CASSETGALSSGANVLTF.

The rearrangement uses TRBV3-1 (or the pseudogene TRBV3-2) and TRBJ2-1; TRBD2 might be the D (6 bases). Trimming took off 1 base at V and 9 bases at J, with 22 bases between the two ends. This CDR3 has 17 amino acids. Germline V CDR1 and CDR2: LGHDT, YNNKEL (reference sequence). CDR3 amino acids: CASSQVNRGSPGGEQFF. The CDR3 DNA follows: TGTGCCAGCAGCCAAGTAAATCGGGGGAGCCCAGGCGGTGAGCAGTTCTTC.

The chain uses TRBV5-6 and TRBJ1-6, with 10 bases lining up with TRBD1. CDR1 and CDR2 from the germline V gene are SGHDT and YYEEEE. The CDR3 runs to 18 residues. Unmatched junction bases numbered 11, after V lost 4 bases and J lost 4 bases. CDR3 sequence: CASSQGQGFGRYNSPLHF. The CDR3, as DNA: TGTGCCAGCAGCCAGGGACAGGGGTTCGGAAGATATAATTCACCCCTCCACTTT.

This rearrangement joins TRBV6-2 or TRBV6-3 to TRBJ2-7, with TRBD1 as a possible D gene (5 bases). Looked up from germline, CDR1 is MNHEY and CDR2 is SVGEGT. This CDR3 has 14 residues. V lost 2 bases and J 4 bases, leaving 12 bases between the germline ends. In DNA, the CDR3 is TGTGCCAGCAGTTACCTCCATCAGGGTTACGAGCAGTACTTC. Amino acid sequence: CASSYLHQGYEQYF.

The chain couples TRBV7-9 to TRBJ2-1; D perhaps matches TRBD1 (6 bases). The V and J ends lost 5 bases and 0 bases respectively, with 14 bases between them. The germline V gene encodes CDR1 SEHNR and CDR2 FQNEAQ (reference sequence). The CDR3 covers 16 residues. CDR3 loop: CASSNPQGNSYNEQFF. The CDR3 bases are TGTGCCAGCAGCAACCCTCAGGGGAACTCCTACAATGAGCAGTTCTTC.

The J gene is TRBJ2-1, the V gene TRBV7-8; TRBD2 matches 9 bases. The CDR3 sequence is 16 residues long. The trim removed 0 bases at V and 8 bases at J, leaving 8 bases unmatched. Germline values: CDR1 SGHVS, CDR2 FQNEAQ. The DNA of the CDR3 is TGTGCCAGCAGCTTAGCCGTAGGGACTAGCTTCGATGAGCAGTTCTTC. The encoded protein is CASSLAVGTSFDEQFF.

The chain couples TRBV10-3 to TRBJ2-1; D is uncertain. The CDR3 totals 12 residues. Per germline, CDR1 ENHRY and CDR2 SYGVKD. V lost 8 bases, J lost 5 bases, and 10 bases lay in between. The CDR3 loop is CAIAAYHNEQFF. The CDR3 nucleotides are TGTGCCATCGCGGCTTATCACAATGAGCAGTTCTTC.

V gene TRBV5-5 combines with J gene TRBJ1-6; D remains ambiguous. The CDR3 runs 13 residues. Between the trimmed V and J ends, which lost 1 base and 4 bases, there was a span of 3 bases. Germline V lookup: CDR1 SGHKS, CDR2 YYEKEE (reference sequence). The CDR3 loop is CASSLLYNSPLHF. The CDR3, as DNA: TGTGCCAGCAGCTTGCTTTATAATTCACCCCTCCACTTT.

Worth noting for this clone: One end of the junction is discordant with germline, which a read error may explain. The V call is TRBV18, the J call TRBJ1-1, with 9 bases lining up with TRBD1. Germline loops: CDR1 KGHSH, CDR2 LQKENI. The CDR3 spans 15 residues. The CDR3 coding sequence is TGTGCCAGCTCTCCACAATTACTTGGGACAGGGGAAGCTTTCTTT. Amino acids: CASSPQLLGTGEAFF. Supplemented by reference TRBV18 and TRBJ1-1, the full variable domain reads NAGVMQNPRHLVRRRGQEARLRCSPMKGHSHVYWYRQLPEEGLKFMVYLQKENIIDESGMPKERFSAEFPKEGPSILRIQQVVRGDSAAYFCASSPQLLGTGEAFFGQGTRLTVV.

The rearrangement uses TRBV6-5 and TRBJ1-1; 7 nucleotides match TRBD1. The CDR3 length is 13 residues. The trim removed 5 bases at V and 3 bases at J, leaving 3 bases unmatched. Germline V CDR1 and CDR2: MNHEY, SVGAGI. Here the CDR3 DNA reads TGTGCCAGCAGTCCCACAGGGGACACTGAAGCTTTCTTT. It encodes CASSPTGDTEAFF.

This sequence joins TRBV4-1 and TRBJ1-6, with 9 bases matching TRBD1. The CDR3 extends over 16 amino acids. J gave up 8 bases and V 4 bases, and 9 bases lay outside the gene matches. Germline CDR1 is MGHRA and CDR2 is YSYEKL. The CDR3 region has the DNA TGCGCCAGCAGCCCCCGGGTGGGACAGGGTCATTCACCCCTCCACTTT. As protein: CASSPRVGQGHSPLHF.

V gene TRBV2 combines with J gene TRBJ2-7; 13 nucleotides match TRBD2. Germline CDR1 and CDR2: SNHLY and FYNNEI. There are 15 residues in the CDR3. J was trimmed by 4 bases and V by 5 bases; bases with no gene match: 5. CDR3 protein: CASSFTSGGVYEQYF. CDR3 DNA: TGTGCCAGCAGTTTTACTAGCGGGGGGGTTTACGAGCAGTACTTC.

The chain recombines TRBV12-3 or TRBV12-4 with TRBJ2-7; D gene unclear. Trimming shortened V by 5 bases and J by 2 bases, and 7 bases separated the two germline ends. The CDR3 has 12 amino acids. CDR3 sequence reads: CASSPLPYEQYF. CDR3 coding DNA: TGTGCCAGCAGTCCCCTCCCCTACGAGCAGTACTTC.

The CDR3 DNA reads TGTGCCAGCAGCAGGGGGCACGACACTGAAGCTTTCTTT. It codes for CASSRGHDTEAFF. This chain uses TRBV6-5 with TRBJ1-1; 8 bases line up with TRBD1. Germline trimming cut 6 bases from V and 3 bases from J; bases unmatched to any gene: 3. Germline CDR1 MNHEY, CDR2 SVGAGI. This CDR3 contains 13 residues.

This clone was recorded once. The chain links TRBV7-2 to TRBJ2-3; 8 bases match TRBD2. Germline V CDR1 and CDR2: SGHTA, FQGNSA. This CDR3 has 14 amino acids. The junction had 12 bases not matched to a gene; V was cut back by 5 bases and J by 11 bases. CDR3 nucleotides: TGTGCCAGCAGCCTACGAGTTAGCGGGGTGGGGCAGTATTTT. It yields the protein CASSLRVSGVGQYF.

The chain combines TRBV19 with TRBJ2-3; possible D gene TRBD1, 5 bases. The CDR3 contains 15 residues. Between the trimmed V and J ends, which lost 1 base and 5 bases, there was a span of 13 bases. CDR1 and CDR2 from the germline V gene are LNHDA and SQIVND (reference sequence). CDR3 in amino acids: CASSIGGIRGDTQYF. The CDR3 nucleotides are TGTGCCAGTAGTATAGGGGGAATTAGGGGAGATACGCAGTATTTT.

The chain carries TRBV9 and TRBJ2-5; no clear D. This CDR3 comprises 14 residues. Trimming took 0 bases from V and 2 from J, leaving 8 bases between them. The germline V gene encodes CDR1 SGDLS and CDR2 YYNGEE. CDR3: CASSVGHGQETQYF. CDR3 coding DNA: TGTGCCAGCAGCGTAGGTCACGGTCAAGAGACCCAGTACTTC. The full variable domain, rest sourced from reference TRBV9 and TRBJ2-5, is DSGVTQTPKHLITATGQRVTLRCSPRSGDLSVYWYQQSLDQGLQFLIQYYNGEERAKGNILERFSAQQFPDLHSELNLSSLELGDSALYFCASSVGHGQETQYFGPGTRLLVL.

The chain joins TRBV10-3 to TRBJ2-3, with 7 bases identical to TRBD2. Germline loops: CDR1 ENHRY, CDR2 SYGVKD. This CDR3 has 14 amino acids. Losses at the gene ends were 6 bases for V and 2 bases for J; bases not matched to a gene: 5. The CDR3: CAISWAGVTDTQYF. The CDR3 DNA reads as TGTGCCATCAGCTGGGCGGGGGTCACAGATACGCAGTATTTT.

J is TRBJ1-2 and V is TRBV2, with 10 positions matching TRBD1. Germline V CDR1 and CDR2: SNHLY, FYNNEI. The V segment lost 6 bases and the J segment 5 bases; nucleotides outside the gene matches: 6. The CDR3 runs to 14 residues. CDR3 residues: CASRPTGGLYGYTF. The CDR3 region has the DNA TGTGCCAGCAGGCCGACAGGGGGCTTGTATGGCTACACCTTC.

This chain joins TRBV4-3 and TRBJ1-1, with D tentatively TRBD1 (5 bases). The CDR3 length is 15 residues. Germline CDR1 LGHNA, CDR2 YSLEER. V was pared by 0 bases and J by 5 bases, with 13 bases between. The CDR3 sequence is CASSQDRVRITEAFF. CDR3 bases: TGCGCCAGCAGCCAAGACAGGGTCAGAATTACTGAAGCTTTCTTT.

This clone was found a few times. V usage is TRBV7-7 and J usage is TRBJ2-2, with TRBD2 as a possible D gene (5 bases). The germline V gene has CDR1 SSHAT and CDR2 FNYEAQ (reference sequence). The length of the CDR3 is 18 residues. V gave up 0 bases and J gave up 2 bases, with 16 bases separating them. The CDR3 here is CASSLAPLGAANTGELFF. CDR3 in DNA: TGTGCCAGCAGCTTAGCCCCCCTGGGAGCGGCCAACACCGGGGAGCTGTTTTTT.

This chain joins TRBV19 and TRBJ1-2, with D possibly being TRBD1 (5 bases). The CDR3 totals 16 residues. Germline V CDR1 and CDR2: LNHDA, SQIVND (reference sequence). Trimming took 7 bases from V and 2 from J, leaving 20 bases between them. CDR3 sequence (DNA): TGTGCCAGTAAGTTGCTGACAGACAACCCCAACTATGGCTACACCTTC. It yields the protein CASKLLTDNPNYGYTF.

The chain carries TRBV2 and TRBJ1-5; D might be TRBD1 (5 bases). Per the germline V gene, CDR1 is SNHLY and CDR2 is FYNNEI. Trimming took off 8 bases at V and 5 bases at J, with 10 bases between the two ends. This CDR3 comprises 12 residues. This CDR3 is CASRGLDQPQHF. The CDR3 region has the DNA TGTGCCAGCCGGGGGTTGGATCAGCCCCAGCATTTT.

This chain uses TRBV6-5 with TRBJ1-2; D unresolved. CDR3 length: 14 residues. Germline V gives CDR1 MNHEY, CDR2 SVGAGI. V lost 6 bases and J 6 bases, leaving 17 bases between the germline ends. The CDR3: CASSLLDRSNGYTF. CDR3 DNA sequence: TGTGCCAGCAGCCTGCTCGATAGAAGTAATGGCTACACCTTC.

The CDR3 spells CAWSVQPYSNQPQHF. The CDR3 nucleotides read TGTGCCTGGAGTGTACAGCCTTATAGCAATCAGCCCCAGCATTTT. The chain employs TRBV30 and TRBJ1-5, with D unresolved. V was cut by 0 bases and J by 0 bases, with 9 bases left in between. CDR3 length equals 15 residues. CDR1 is GTSNPN and CDR2 is SVGIG in the germline V gene (reference sequence).